The source of this T cell receptor (beta chain) is a study of blood T cell repertoires in COVID-19 (dated by TCRdb to about 2020). Describing the broader study: Samples from collaborators originated in the United States, Italy and Spain and spanned both the acute and convalescent phases of COVID-19. The material from the prospective study consisted of cDNA or gDNA derived from T cells, B-cell-depleted T cells, or PBMCs. Deeply sampled blood TCRbeta repertoires from subjects exposed to, actively infected with, or recovered from COVID-19 were included in the dataset. The repertoires were released in a freely available public database meant as a resource for research on the immune response to SARS-CoV-2. The samples were drawn from two sources: the first 160 participants of the ongoing ImmuneRACE study, and about 1,300 subjects contributed by 6 global collaborators. Nearly every sample came with metadata listing a de-identified subject ID, COVID-19 status, age in years and sex. Where HLA class I and class II types were available, the types were taken from metadata supplied by the sample provider, not from assay-based typing. The research as a whole found: Clinical and demographic metadata were provided uncurated, with the amount varying by source and participant.

A note on this clone: The antigen it recognizes is unknown. Base qualities are not provided; no much larger clone lies one nucleotide away.

Participants in the prospective study were enrolled through a virtual design, were aged about 18 to 89 years, and lived in roughly 26 United States geographic areas. In the prospective study, cohorts were assigned on the basis of participant-reported clinical history obtained from a screening survey and a study questionnaire. Exposed participants had been in contact with someone with a PCR-confirmed or clinician-diagnosed COVID-19 case within 2 weeks of study entry. In the prospective study, whole blood, serum and a nasopharyngeal or oropharyngeal swab were collected from each participant by mobile phlebotomists. Over a roughly 2-month period, participants in the prospective study had the option of providing additional blood draws and questionnaires. Before DNA extraction, blood samples from the prospective study were shipped at room temperature or frozen. Trimming removed 2 bases from V and 4 bases from J; the gene matches leave 2 bases unexplained. The CDR3 covers 14 residues, taking in both the cysteine and the phenylalanine. The kept DNA is CDR3 alone, 42 bases in frame from the first base. The germline V gene (reference sequence) specifies GTSNPN as CDR1 and SVGIG as CDR2.

The immunoSEQ Assay, a bias-controlled multiplex PCR, was used to amplify TCRbeta CDR3 regions from genomic DNA. The authors' analysis ran thus. The number of nucleated cells in each sample was estimated from the amplification of reference gene primers within the assay. To quantify the absolute abundance of each unique TCRbeta CDR3 rearrangement, sequence reads were collapsed and filtered. For each sample, productive Simpson clonality was calculated as the square root of Simpson's diversity index over productive rearrangements. In its TCRdb copy, this immuneACCESS table keeps in-frame sequences only and misses some clones. Where compared with another copy, unresolved V genes explain less than half of these, and the others have no known cause. The V and J calls and the clone size are those of that table, but D and trimming were determined from the DNA. The sample includes hundreds of thousands of clones, with approximately 83% observed a single time. The top ten clonotypes cover approximately 5% of the sample.

Sequencing was carried out using PBMCs or T cells enriched from blood (not recorded which). The source is a woman aged 45-65 years who had been exposed to COVID-19. The rearrangement combines TRBV30 with TRBJ2-3, with 11 bases matching TRBD2. The CDR3 amino acid sequence is: CAWSLAGGPDTQYF. The DNA sequence follows: TGTGCCTGGAGTTTAGCGGGGGGGCCAGATACGCAGTATTTT.